The clone carrying this T cell receptor (beta chain) showed up just a few times. Seattle's enrolled individuals joined amid active infection and were then monitored longitudinally. The data stem from a study of blood T cell repertoires in COVID-19. Across the study: Samples came from the United States, Italy and Spain, spanning acute and convalescent COVID-19. The cDNA or gDNA used as material had been derived from T cells, B-cell-depleted T cells, or PBMCs.

Original handling: How many nucleated cells were present was estimated from reference gene primer amplification. Data came from immunoSEQ multiplex PCR; TCRdb stores just in-frame clones and leaves some out. V and J calls and clone size are those listed in that table; D and trimming were worked out from the DNA. The sample has some 240,000 clones; roughly 81% are singletons. Sequenced input: peripheral blood. This sequence was found in a woman older than 75 with COVID-19, enrolled during active disease.

CDR3 region: CASSLAAGGSNSPLHF. The CDR3 coding sequence is TGTGCCAGCAGCTTGGCCGCAGGGGGATCAAATTCACCCCTCCACTTT. This rearrangement joins TRBV5-4 to TRBJ1-6, with 7 bases fitting TRBD1. After removal of 0 bases from V and 7 bases from J, the junction contained 7 bases not matched to a gene. The CDR3 has 16 amino acids. Germline CDR1 SGHNT, CDR2 YYREEE (reference sequence).